A selection of T cell receptor beta chains follows, all from one sample in a study of T cells in Graves' hyperthyroidism and ophthalmopathy. One entry per CDR3 protein results from TCRdb running MiXCR on the multiplex PCR reads. Of over 700,000 distinct CDR3 sequences listed, 35% were seen once; the top ten hold around 32%. Source material: blood. The receptors come from a woman between 40 and 50 years old with Graves' hyperthyroidism. Each CDR3 is given with its conserved first and last residue. D genes are given only for firm matches. Clone size is not always given. Where it is, it says once, few, many or a class for expanded clones.

CDR3aa: CATSEQGQQSLHF; CDR3nt: TGTGCCACCAGTGAACAAGGACAGCAAAGTTTACATTTT; j_gene: TRBJ1-5; len: 13; v_gene: TRBV24-1; d_gene: -; abundance: -
CDR3aa: CSASLGAGGNTIYF; CDR3nt: TGCAGTGCTAGTTTGGGGGCTGGAGGAAACACCATATATTTT; j_gene: TRBJ1-3; len: 14; v_gene: TRBV20-1; d_gene: -; abundance: many
CDR3aa: CASSPWASYEQYF; CDR3nt: TGTGCCAGCAGTCCCTGGGCCTCGTACGAGCAGTACTTC; j_gene: TRBJ2-7; len: 13; v_gene: TRBV12-3/TRBV12-4; d_gene: -; abundance: -
CDR3aa: CARREGEIQETQYF; CDR3nt: TGTGCCAGGCGAGAGGGGGAGATACAAGAGACCCAGTACTTC; j_gene: TRBJ2-5; len: 14; v_gene: TRBV5-2; d_gene: -; abundance: -
CDR3aa: CASSEYGNQPQHF; CDR3nt: TGCGCCAGCAGTGAATATGGGAATCAGCCCCAGCATTTT; j_gene: TRBJ1-5; len: 13; v_gene: TRBV10-2; d_gene: -; abundance: -
CDR3aa: CATSEPDTGELFF; CDR3nt: TGTGCCACCAGTGAGCCGGACACCGGGGAGCTGTTTTTT; j_gene: TRBJ2-2; len: 13; v_gene: TRBV24-1; d_gene: -; abundance: many
CDR3aa: CSASGSTYEQYF; CDR3nt: TGCAGTGCTAGCGGGAGCACCTACGAGCAGTACTTC; j_gene: TRBJ2-7; len: 12; v_gene: TRBV20-1; d_gene: -; abundance: -
CDR3aa: CASSSNRGAGQPQHF; CDR3nt: TGTGCCAGCAGCTCAAATCGGGGGGCAGGTCAGCCCCAGCATTTT; j_gene: TRBJ1-5; len: 15; v_gene: TRBV7-8; d_gene: -; abundance: many
CDR3aa: CSAPAAGNEQFF; CDR3nt: TGCAGTGCTCCGGCGGCAGGGAATGAGCAGTTCTTC; j_gene: TRBJ2-1; len: 12; v_gene: TRBV20-1; d_gene: -; abundance: -
CDR3aa: CASSYTGERGYTF; CDR3nt: TGTGCCAGCAGCTATACAGGGGAGCGTGGCTACACCTTC; j_gene: TRBJ1-2; len: 13; v_gene: TRBV5-8; d_gene: TRBD1; abundance: many
CDR3aa: CSASSSGSVTDTQYF; CDR3nt: TGCAGTGCTAGTTCTAGCGGGAGTGTTACAGATACGCAGTATTTT; j_gene: TRBJ2-3; len: 15; v_gene: TRBV20-1; d_gene: TRBD2; abundance: once
CDR3aa: CAISSVVNQPQHF; CDR3nt: TGTGCCATCAGCTCGGTCGTTAATCAGCCCCAGCATTTT; j_gene: TRBJ1-5; len: 13; v_gene: TRBV10-3; d_gene: -; abundance: many
CDR3aa: CAILGAAGKNTEAFF; CDR3nt: TGTGCCATCCTGGGCGCCGCTGGGAAGAACACTGAAGCTTTCTTT; j_gene: TRBJ1-1; len: 15; v_gene: TRBV10-3; d_gene: -; abundance: once
CDR3aa: CASSQGQGDYTF; CDR3nt: TGTGCCAGCAGCCAGGGACAGGGGGACTACACCTTC; j_gene: TRBJ1-2; len: 12; v_gene: TRBV7-8; d_gene: TRBD1; abundance: -
CDR3aa: CSARDTVQKGYTF; CDR3nt: TGCAGTGCTAGAGACACGGTGCAAAAGGGCTACACCTTC; j_gene: TRBJ1-2; len: 13; v_gene: TRBV20-1; d_gene: -; abundance: many
CDR3aa: CSLVIGEQHYGYTF; CDR3nt: TGCAGCTTAGTTATAGGAGAACAGCACTATGGCTACACCTTC; j_gene: TRBJ1-2; len: 14; v_gene: TRBV29-1; d_gene: -; abundance: -
CDR3aa: CASIQLGLKDGAFF; CDR3nt: TGTGCCAGCATCCAGTTAGGACTGAAGGATGGAGCTTTCTTT; j_gene: TRBJ1-1; len: 14; v_gene: TRBV6-2/TRBV6-3; d_gene: -; abundance: -
CDR3aa: CASSQDGRGFYNQPQHF; CDR3nt: TGTGCCAGTAGCCAAGACGGAAGAGGGTTTTACAATCAGCCCCAGCATTTT; j_gene: TRBJ1-5; len: 17; v_gene: TRBV19; d_gene: -; abundance: -
CDR3aa: CAISQVGYEQYF; CDR3nt: TGTGCCATCAGCCAAGTCGGGTACGAGCAGTACTTC; j_gene: TRBJ2-7; len: 12; v_gene: TRBV7-2; d_gene: -; abundance: many
CDR3aa: CASSIGQAEAFF; CDR3nt: TGTGCCAGTAGTATTGGACAGGCTGAAGCTTTCTTT; j_gene: TRBJ1-1; len: 12; v_gene: TRBV19; d_gene: TRBD1; abundance: many